The 27 T cell receptor beta chains presented below share a single source sample, sequenced in a study of cytomegalovirus exposure and HLA in healthy donors. PCR amplification relied on 60 Vbeta primers (plus 13 Jbeta primers). The assay was immunoSEQ multiplex PCR, and TCRdb's table has in-frame clones only and misses some. The table has under 150,000 clones, just over 70% seen once. The specimen was PBMCs. These TCRs come from a woman aged 55-75 years in good health and CMV-seropositive.

V is TRBV6-5 and J is TRBJ1-5; TRBD1 matches at 7 bases. After removal of 0 bases from V and 4 bases from J, the junction contained 3 bases not matched to a gene. The CDR3 contains 15 residues. Germline assignment: CDR1 MNHEY and CDR2 SVGAGI. As DNA, the CDR3 is TGTGCCAGCAGTTACTCGTTGACAGGGAATCAGCCCCAGCATTTT. It yields the protein CASSYSLTGNQPQHF.

The chain has TRBV6-6 and TRBJ1-5, with TRBD1 identical over 10 bases. The V gene's germline CDR1 is MNHNY and CDR2 SVGAGI (reference sequence). The trim removed 8 bases at V and 7 bases at J, leaving 2 bases unmatched. The CDR3 extends over 12 amino acids. CDR3: CASGQGGQPQHF. The CDR3 DNA sequence: TGTGCCAGCGGACAGGGGGGCCAGCCCCAGCATTTT.

This clone was detected only once. The chain uses TRBV9 and TRBJ2-1, with TRBD2 matching over 9 bases. Looked up from germline, CDR1 is SGDLS and CDR2 is YYNGEE. Trimming removed 5 bases from V and 7 bases from J; junction bases left unmatched: 13. CDR3 length equals 16 residues. The CDR3 DNA reads as TGTGCCAGCAGTGGAGAGAGCGGGGGGAAGGGGAATGAGCAGTTCTTC. This gives the protein CASSGESGGKGNEQFF.

The CDR3 reads CASSPTPDHGQGTYGYTF. Written as DNA, the CDR3 is TGTGCCAGCAGCCCAACCCCGGACCACGGACAGGGGACCTATGGCTACACCTTC. This chain joins TRBV13 and TRBJ1-2; 9 bases agree with TRBD1. Trimming cost V 5 bases and J 4 bases; bases outside gene matches: 17. This CDR3 spans 18 amino acids. Germline values: CDR1 PRHDT, CDR2 FYEKMQ (reference sequence).

The V and J genes are TRBV25-1 and TRBJ2-2; no reliable D call. Trimming stripped 7 bases from V and 1 base from J, with 4 bases between. Germline CDR1 and CDR2: MGHDK and SYGVNS. The CDR3 is 12 amino acids. In DNA, the CDR3 is TGTGCCAGCACCCTGAACACCGGGGAGCTGTTTTTT. It yields the protein CASTLNTGELFF.

The chain's CDR3 is CASSLRGRSGANVLTF. CDR3 in DNA: TGTGCCAGCAGCTTAAGGGGTAGATCTGGGGCCAACGTCCTGACTTTC. The V call is TRBV5-6, the J call TRBJ2-6, with D perhaps TRBD1 (5 bases). Trimming shortened V by 2 bases and J by 1 base, and 10 bases separated the two germline ends. Germline V CDR1 and CDR2: SGHDT, YYEEEE. The CDR3 is made up of 16 amino acids.

This clone was seen once. This chain links TRBV10-1 with TRBJ2-5; TRBD1 matches 8 bases. Losses at the gene ends were 6 bases for V and 1 base for J; bases not matched to a gene: 4. The V gene's germline CDR1 is WNHNN and CDR2 SYGVQD (reference sequence). The CDR3 has 14 amino acids. CDR3 sequence (DNA): TGCGCCAGCAGCCCCGGACAGGGCCAAGAGACCCAGTACTTC. Amino acid sequence: CASSPGQGQETQYF.

This chain joins TRBV6-5 and TRBJ1-3; tentatively, D is TRBD1 (6 bases). CDR3 length: 16 amino acids. Germline CDR1 and CDR2: MNHEY and SVGAGI. The V end lost 4 bases, the J end lost 0 bases, and 13 bases lay between the germline ends. This CDR3 is CASSLTGQDSGNTIYF. CDR3 DNA: TGTGCCAGCAGTTTAACAGGGCAGGACTCTGGAAACACCATATATTTT.

The rearrangement joins TRBV4-1 to TRBJ1-5; no definite D call. Trimming removed 0 bases at V and 0 bases at J, with 12 bases between. The germline gives CDR1 MGHRA, CDR2 YSYEKL. This CDR3 has 17 residues. This CDR3 is CASSQEGGSYSNQPQHF. The CDR3 DNA follows: TGCGCCAGCAGCCAAGAAGGCGGATCTTATAGCAATCAGCCCCAGCATTTT.

The chain joins TRBV2 to TRBJ1-4; a weak D match, TRBD1 (5 bases). Trimming took off 4 bases at V and 3 bases at J, with 12 bases between the two ends. CDR1 and CDR2 from the germline V gene are SNHLY and FYNNEI. CDR3 length: 15 amino acids. The chain's CDR3 is CASSGGTGANEKLFF. The CDR3 DNA follows: TGTGCCAGCAGTGGGGGTACAGGTGCTAATGAAAAACTGTTTTTT.

V usage is TRBV19 and J usage is TRBJ2-2; TRBD2 agrees at 7 bases. The CDR3 contains 14 residues. From germline, CDR1 is LNHDA and CDR2 SQIVND (reference sequence). V gave up 5 bases and J gave up 4 bases; unmatched junction bases: 4. The CDR3 protein is CASSAGLSTGELFF. CDR3 nucleotide sequence: TGTGCCAGTAGTGCGGGACTATCCACCGGGGAGCTGTTTTTT.

The chain employs TRBV19 and TRBJ1-2; 9 positions match TRBD1. This CDR3 is 14 amino acids long. CDR1 LNHDA and CDR2 SQIVND come from the germline V gene (reference sequence). Trimming cost V 5 bases and J 6 bases; bases outside gene matches: 7. DNA for the CDR3: TGTGCCAGTAGTCAATCAGGGACAGGGCATGGCTACACCTTC. Its protein is CASSQSGTGHGYTF.

The chain employs TRBV7-9 and TRBJ1-1; the D is unclear. In germline, CDR1 is SEHNR, CDR2 FQNEAQ (reference sequence). V was pared by 5 bases and J by 1 base, with 14 bases between. CDR3 length: 15 residues. The CDR3 sequence: CASSVLSTGNTEAFF. CDR3 nucleotide sequence: TGTGCCAGCAGCGTATTATCCACGGGGAACACTGAAGCTTTCTTT.

This clone was detected a few times. This chain links TRBV10-2 with TRBJ1-2, with TRBD1 matching 8 bases. V gave up 0 bases and J gave up 8 bases; unmatched junction bases: 5. CDR3 size: 14 residues. CDR1 and CDR2 (germline): WSHSY, SAAADI. The CDR3 nucleotides are TGCGCCAGCAGTGAGTCCGCAGGGGGCTGGGGCTACACCTTC. It yields the protein CASSESAGGWGYTF.

There are a few counts of this clone. The chain links TRBV6-5 to TRBJ2-2; D perhaps matches TRBD2 (7 bases). CDR3 size: 14 residues. Germline CDR1 MNHEY, CDR2 SVGAGI. The V and J ends lost 6 bases and 6 bases respectively, with 14 bases between them. The CDR3 region is CASSLGGGSGELFF. In DNA, the CDR3 is TGTGCCAGCAGCTTAGGGGGGGGCTCCGGGGAGCTGTTTTTT.

The rearrangement uses TRBV19 and TRBJ1-6, with D possibly matching TRBD1 (6 bases). The germline gives CDR1 LNHDA, CDR2 SQIVND (reference sequence). The CDR3 covers 16 residues. V lost 4 bases and J lost 9, with 19 bases in between. CDR3 residues: CASSTLQGRGGSPLHF. CDR3 coding DNA: TGTGCCAGTAGTACCCTACAGGGAAGAGGAGGTTCACCCCTCCACTTT.

This clone was seen a single time. The chain carries TRBV19 and TRBJ1-1; D unresolved. This CDR3 has 14 amino acids. V lost 4 bases and J lost 7, with 16 bases in between. Germline-derived CDR1 and CDR2 are LNHDA and SQIVND (reference sequence). Here the CDR3 reads CASSREPGFLEAFF. Here the CDR3 DNA reads TGTGCCAGTAGTAGGGAGCCAGGATTCCTTGAAGCTTTCTTT.

This chain joins TRBV6-6 and TRBJ2-7, with D perhaps matching TRBD1 (7 bases). The ends were cut back, 4 bases at V and 4 bases at J, with 20 bases in the middle. Germline CDR1 MNHNY, CDR2 SVGAGI (reference sequence). The CDR3 spans 16 residues. The CDR3 DNA reads TGTGCCAGCAGTTGGGGGACTTTAGGGACAGCTTACGAGCAGTACTTC. Translating gives CASSWGTLGTAYEQYF.

This chain links TRBV5-1 with TRBJ1-1; the D gene is possibly TRBD1 (5 bases). CDR1 is SGHRS, CDR2 YFSETQ, per germline. Trimming stripped 2 bases from V and 8 bases from J, with 10 bases between. This CDR3 comprises 12 residues. CDR3 sequence (DNA): TGCGCCAGCAGCTTCACAGGCGGCGAAGCTTTCTTT. It is translated as CASSFTGGEAFF.

The chain joins TRBV5-1 to TRBJ1-1; TRBD1 aligns across 8 bases. The CDR3 sequence is 19 residues long. From germline, CDR1 is SGHRS and CDR2 YFSETQ. The V segment lost 4 bases and the J segment 0 bases; nucleotides outside the gene matches: 17. The CDR3 region has the DNA TGCGCCAGCAGCCCAGCTCCGAGCGGACAGGGCGTTATGAACACTGAAGCTTTCTTT. This codes for CASSPAPSGQGVMNTEAFF. The entire variable domain, with the rest obtained from reference TRBV5-1 and TRBJ1-1, is as follows: KAGVTQTPRYLIKTRGQQVTLSCSPISGHRSVSWYQQTPGQGLQFLFEYFSETQRNKGNFPGRFSGRQFSNSRSEMNVSTLELGDSALYLCASSPAPSGQGVMNTEAFFGQGTRLTVV.

The rearrangement links TRBV5-1 to TRBJ1-3; TRBD1 matches at 7 bases. The CDR3 extends over 14 amino acids. The V gene's germline CDR1 is SGHRS and CDR2 YFSETQ. V lost 4 bases, J lost 0 bases, and 1 base stayed unmatched. For the CDR3, the DNA is TGCGCCAGCAGCCGGGACAGCTCTGGAAACACCATATATTTT. Its translation is CASSRDSSGNTIYF.

There are a few counts of this clone. The chain has TRBV28 and TRBJ1-3; 7 bases line up with TRBD1. V shed 6 bases, J shed 4 bases, and the junction held 9 bases outside the gene matches. This CDR3 is 15 amino acids long. Germline assignment: CDR1 MDHEN and CDR2 SYDVKM. The CDR3 DNA is TGTGCCAGCAGGTCCTCCGGGACAGAAGGAAACACCATATATTTT. Residues: CASRSSGTEGNTIYF.

This sequence joins TRBV5-1 and TRBJ2-7, with 7 bases that match TRBD1. The ends lost 4 bases at V and 7 bases at J; junction bases unmatched: 8. Germline V CDR1 and CDR2: SGHRS, YFSETQ. CDR3 length: 13 residues. DNA of the CDR3: TGCGCCAGCAGCGTGGGACAGCCCATAGAGCAGTACTTC. It is translated as CASSVGQPIEQYF.

This clone has just a few counts. At one end, the junction sequence differs from germline, possibly due to a read error. This rearrangement joins TRBV7-9 to TRBJ2-5; 8 bases are shared with TRBD1. This CDR3 region has 15 residues. Germline assignment: CDR1 SEHNR and CDR2 FQNEAQ (reference sequence). DNA of the CDR3: TGTTCCAGCAGCCTCGCCCAGGGGGCTCAAGAGACCCAGTACTTC. This gives the protein CSSSLAQGAQETQYF.

V and J are TRBV28 and TRBJ2-7, with 9 bases that match TRBD1. CDR1 and CDR2 (germline): MDHEN, SYDVKM. V trimming: 5 bases; J trimming: 4 bases; junction bases outside the gene matches: 9. There are 15 residues in the CDR3. The chain's CDR3 is CASSRLQGASYEQYF. The DNA for the CDR3 is TGTGCCAGCAGTCGACTACAGGGGGCTTCGTACGAGCAGTACTTC.

The rearrangement joins TRBV29-1 to TRBJ2-7; perhaps TRBD1 as D (5 bases). This CDR3 region has 14 residues. With 3 bases removed from V and 0 bases from J, the gap between germline ends came to 12 bases. From germline, CDR1 is SQVTM and CDR2 ANQGSEA. The CDR3 spells CSVEETGSSYEQYF. In DNA, the CDR3 is TGCAGCGTTGAGGAAACAGGAAGCTCCTACGAGCAGTACTTC.

A remark on this clone: Its ends do not fully match the called genes, so a read error is possible. The CDR3 reads CASSLGQGTYEQYF. CDR3 sequence (DNA): TGTGCTAGCAGCTTAGGACAGGGGACCTACGAGCAGTACTTC. The rearrangement links TRBV7-7 to TRBJ2-7; 9 bases map to TRBD1. The CDR3 is made up of 14 amino acids. Germline V gene sequence: CDR1 SSHAT, CDR2 FNYEAQ (reference sequence).